These 25 T cell receptor beta chains originate from one sample sequenced in a study of OX40 agonist ivuxolimab in advanced cancers. Sequenced by immunoSEQ multiplex PCR; TCRdb stores in-frame clones only, minus some. This sample has more than 45,000 clones, with about 81% found just once. The sequenced sample was CD4+ or CD8+ T cells sorted from blood, obtained in a trial of the OX40 agonist ivuxolimab. The receptors come from an adult with an advanced solid tumor such as melanoma, head and neck, liver or kidney cancer.

The rearrangement joins TRBV5-4 to TRBJ1-2; 7 bases agree with TRBD1. The CDR3 is 16 residues long. Per germline, CDR1 SGHNT and CDR2 YYREEE (reference sequence). V lost 5 bases, J lost 0 bases, and 10 bases stayed unmatched. The CDR3 here is CASRPGDRVPNYGYTF. The CDR3 DNA follows: TGTGCCAGCAGACCTGGAGACAGGGTCCCTAACTATGGCTACACCTTC.

This clone was observed a handful of times. This chain connects TRBV4-1 to TRBJ2-7; 7 bases map to TRBD1. The junction had 14 bases not matched to a gene; V was cut back by 2 bases and J by 7 bases. The CDR3 consists of 16 residues. Germline CDR1 reads MGHRA; CDR2 reads YSYEKL. CDR3 nucleotide sequence: TGCGCCAGCAGCCAACAAGGAGTGGACAGGCGGTTGGAGCAGTACTTC. Residues: CASSQQGVDRRLEQYF.

The J gene is TRBJ1-1, the V gene TRBV29-1, with D possibly TRBD1 on 6 matching bases. This CDR3 spans 10 amino acids. Trimming took 5 bases from V and 7 from J, leaving 8 bases between them. Germline CDR1 reads SQVTM; CDR2 reads ANQGSEA. This chain's CDR3 is CSVQQGEAFF. The CDR3 DNA reads TGCAGCGTTCAACAGGGTGAAGCTTTCTTT.

Only a few counts were recorded for this clone. The chain uses TRBV5-1 and TRBJ2-7; 8 bases map to TRBD2. CDR1 SGHRS and CDR2 YFSETQ come from the germline V gene. With V trimmed by 4 bases and J by 6 bases, 9 bases remained unmatched. The CDR3 is 14 residues long. CDR3 region: CASSLPGGGPEQYF. CDR3 sequence (DNA): TGCGCCAGCAGCCTGCCGGGGGGGGGCCCCGAGCAGTACTTC. The full variable domain, rest sourced from reference TRBV5-1 and TRBJ2-7, is KAGVTQTPRYLIKTRGQQVTLSCSPISGHRSVSWYQQTPGQGLQFLFEYFSETQRNKGNFPGRFSGRQFSNSRSEMNVSTLELGDSALYLCASSLPGGGPEQYFGPGTRLTVT.

DNA for the CDR3: TGCGCCAGCAGTTCCGGGGAGACAGATACGCAGTATTTT. Translated, it gives CASSSGETDTQYF. V is TRBV10-1 and J is TRBJ2-3; tentative D call: TRBD2 (5 bases). The CDR3 runs to 13 residues. Germline CDR1 WNHNN, CDR2 SYGVQD (reference sequence). The ends were cut back, 5 bases at V and 3 bases at J, with 9 bases in the middle.

The chain recombines TRBV4-1 with TRBJ1-1; D might be TRBD1 (6 bases). This CDR3 is built from 16 residues. Germline-derived CDR1 and CDR2 are MGHRA and YSYEKL. The V and J ends lost 2 bases and 1 base respectively, with 14 bases between them. The CDR3 DNA reads TGCGCCAGCAGCCAACTCCCGGGACAAGCGAACACTGAAGCTTTCTTT. Translation gives CASSQLPGQANTEAFF.

The sample holds one count of this clone. The chain has TRBV6-5 and TRBJ1-1; D remains unclear. Germline V gives CDR1 MNHEY, CDR2 SVGAGI. Trimming shortened V by 7 bases and J by 10 bases, and 13 bases separated the two germline ends. The CDR3 extends over 11 amino acids. The CDR3, as DNA: TGTGCCAGCAAACAAGATATAGGAGCTTTCTTT. It is translated as CASKQDIGAFF.

The V gene is TRBV13, the J gene TRBJ2-3; 7 positions agree with TRBD2. Trimming removed 3 bases from V and 10 bases from J; junction bases left unmatched: 10. Germline V CDR1 and CDR2: PRHDT, FYEKMQ (reference sequence). CDR3 length: 14 residues. The CDR3: CASSLGGDQGAQYF. The CDR3 coding sequence is TGTGCCAGCAGCTTGGGAGGGGATCAAGGTGCGCAGTATTTT. Complete variable domain (other parts from reference TRBV13 and TRBJ2-3): AAGVIQSPRHLIKEKRETATLKCYPIPRHDTVYWYQQGPGQDPQFLISFYEKMQSDKGSIPDRFSAQQFSDYHSELNMSSLELGDSALYFCASSLGGDQGAQYFGPGTRLTVL.

V is TRBV19 and J is TRBJ2-2; possibly TRBD2 for D (6 bases). Deletions cut 7 bases from V and 5 bases from J, with 8 bases between. The germline V gene encodes CDR1 LNHDA and CDR2 SQIVND (reference sequence). This CDR3 has 12 amino acids. CDR3 sequence (DNA): TGTGCCAGTAACGCGGGGACCGGGGAGCTGTTTTTT. Translating gives CASNAGTGELFF. Full variable domain (outside the CDR3, taken from reference TRBV19 and TRBJ2-2): DGGITQSPKYLFRKEGQNVTLSCEQNLNHDAMYWYRQDPGQGLRLIYYSQIVNDFQKGDIAEGYSVSREKKESFPLTVTSAQKNPTAFYLCASNAGTGELFFGEGSRLTVL.

This clone was found once. V and J are TRBV6-6 and TRBJ2-5; 8 bases align to TRBD2. This CDR3 comprises 13 residues. Germline-derived CDR1 and CDR2 are MNHNY and SVGAGI (reference sequence). The V segment lost 5 bases and the J segment 10 bases; nucleotides outside the gene matches: 9. CDR3 DNA: TGTGCCAGCAGTGCGGGACTAGGAGGGGGCCAGTACTTC. Translation: CASSAGLGGGQYF.

The chain joins TRBV11-2 to TRBJ1-4; D is unclear. The V gene lost 2 bases and the J gene lost 4 bases, with 2 bases spanning the gap. This CDR3 comprises 12 residues. CDR1 is SGHAT and CDR2 is FQNNGV in the germline V gene. The CDR3 region has the DNA TGTGCCAGCAGCTTATATAATGAAAAACTGTTTTTT. It translates to CASSLYNEKLFF.

The chain employs TRBV5-4 and TRBJ2-3; the match to TRBD1 covers 8 bases. Germline values: CDR1 SGHNT, CDR2 YYREEE (reference sequence). The CDR3 length is 12 residues. Unmatched junction bases numbered 6, after V lost 6 bases and J lost 9 bases. CDR3 in DNA: TGTGCCAGCATCAACCGACAGGGGACGCAGTATTTT. Protein: CASINRQGTQYF.

This chain uses TRBV2 with TRBJ1-2, with a tentative D call TRBD1 (6 bases). The CDR3 is 15 amino acids. V was clipped by 3 bases and J by 3 bases, with 14 bases between them. Germline CDR1 SNHLY, CDR2 FYNNEI. CDR3 in DNA: TGTGCCAGCAGTGACCTCACAGGGTTCGACTATGGCTACACCTTC. Its translation is CASSDLTGFDYGYTF.

This chain links TRBV29-1 with TRBJ2-2; D unclear. V was trimmed by 4 bases and J by 0 bases, leaving 12 bases between them. The germline V gene encodes CDR1 SQVTM and CDR2 ANQGSEA. The CDR3 spans 15 residues. CDR3 sequence (DNA): TGCAGCGTTGTATTGTCTGCTGCGAACACCGGGGAGCTGTTTTTT. Encoded protein: CSVVLSAANTGELFF.

CDR3 nucleotides: TGTGCCAGCATCAGGACTGGCCAAAATGGTAATGAAAAACTGTTTTTT. This translates into CASIRTGQNGNEKLFF. The V call is TRBV5-6, the J call TRBJ1-4; D ambiguous. The CDR3 runs 16 residues. Trimming shortened V by 6 bases and J by 4 bases, and 19 bases separated the two germline ends. Germline CDR1 SGHDT, CDR2 YYEEEE. Filled out from reference TRBV5-6 and TRBJ1-4, the complete variable domain reads DAGVTQSPTHLIKTRGQQVTLRCSPKSGHDTVSWYQQALGQGPQFIFQYYEEEERQRGNFPDRFSGHQFPNYSSELNVNALLLGDSALYLCASIRTGQNGNEKLFFGSGTQLSVL.

This chain uses TRBV28 with TRBJ2-5, with no clear D. V was trimmed by 4 bases and J by 4 bases, leaving 7 bases between them. The germline V gene has CDR1 MDHEN and CDR2 SYDVKM. CDR3 length: 12 amino acids. CDR3 in amino acids: CASSSEPETQYF. DNA of the CDR3: TGTGCCAGCAGTTCGGAGCCAGAGACCCAGTACTTC.

This clone was found once. The chain couples TRBV19 to TRBJ2-3, with 8 bases aligning to TRBD2. This CDR3 comprises 16 residues. J lost 3 bases, V lost 7 bases, and 12 bases had no gene match. Germline-derived CDR1 and CDR2 are LNHDA and SQIVND (reference sequence). CDR3 loop: CASNPGTRVGTDTQYF. In nucleotides, the CDR3 is TGTGCCAGTAACCCCGGGACTAGAGTTGGAACAGATACGCAGTATTTT.

The rearrangement uses TRBV5-1 and TRBJ1-2; D remains ambiguous. Germline assignment: CDR1 SGHRS and CDR2 YFSETQ. V was cut by 4 bases and J by 4 bases, with 8 bases left in between. This CDR3 region has 12 residues. This CDR3 is CASSPGVYGYTF. In DNA, the CDR3 is TGCGCCAGCAGCCCGGGAGTCTATGGCTACACCTTC.

The V call is TRBV11-2, the J call TRBJ2-1; D is perhaps TRBD1 or TRBD2 (5 bases each). The CDR3 sequence is 14 residues long. Trimming took 1 base from V and 5 from J, leaving 9 bases between them. Germline lookup yields CDR1 SGHAT and CDR2 FQNNGV. The CDR3 DNA is TGTGCCAGCAGCTTAGCGGGGCCGAACAATGAGCAGTTCTTC. It codes for CASSLAGPNNEQFF.

The chain joins TRBV5-6 to TRBJ2-2; D ambiguous. This CDR3 region has 13 residues. Between the trimmed V and J ends, which lost 0 bases and 6 bases, there was a span of 6 bases. Looked up from germline, CDR1 is SGHDT and CDR2 is YYEEEE. The CDR3 is CASSLGPAGELFF. The CDR3 DNA reads as TGTGCCAGCAGCTTGGGCCCGGCCGGGGAGCTGTTTTTT.

This clone was counted only a few times. V and J are TRBV11-2 and TRBJ2-3, with D perhaps being TRBD1 or TRBD2 (5 bases each). The CDR3 has 16 amino acids. The V end lost 1 base, the J end lost 1 base, and 12 bases lay between the germline ends. Germline values: CDR1 SGHAT, CDR2 FQNNGV. The CDR3: CASSLGRGVGTDTQYF. The CDR3 nucleotides read TGTGCCAGCAGCTTAGGACGAGGGGTGGGCACAGATACGCAGTATTTT.

The chain combines TRBV2 with TRBJ2-5; 9 bases match TRBD1. This CDR3 has 14 amino acids. Germline V gene data show CDR1 as SNHLY and CDR2 as FYNNEI. Germline trimming cut 7 bases from V and 8 bases from J; bases unmatched to any gene: 11. Written as DNA, the CDR3 is TGTGCCAGCATCGGGACAGGGTTCAAGAGAACCCAGTACTTC. Translating gives CASIGTGFKRTQYF.

The chain is built from TRBV29-1 and TRBJ2-5; D possibly uses TRBD1 or TRBD2 (5 bases each). The CDR3 covers 11 residues. With 4 bases removed from V and 7 bases from J, the gap between germline ends came to 10 bases. Germline V CDR1 and CDR2: SQVTM, ANQGSEA. The CDR3 nucleotides read TGCAGCGTTGTAGCTGGGGGGACCCAGTACTTC. Translating gives CSVVAGGTQYF.

The V gene is TRBV11-2, the J gene TRBJ2-7; TRBD1 agrees at 7 bases. The junction had 14 bases not matched to a gene; V was cut back by 5 bases and J by 7 bases. CDR1 and CDR2 from the germline V gene are SGHAT and FQNNGV. The CDR3 is 15 amino acids. The CDR3 region is CASSALRDRVKEQYF. CDR3 coding DNA: TGTGCCAGCAGCGCCCTCCGGGACAGAGTGAAGGAGCAGTACTTC.

The V gene is TRBV2, the J gene TRBJ1-1; D ambiguous. V was clipped by 1 base and J by 1 base, with 4 bases between them. Germline assignment: CDR1 SNHLY and CDR2 FYNNEI. The CDR3 length is 13 residues. The CDR3 loop reads CASSEGGNTEAFF. In DNA form, the CDR3 reads TGTGCCAGCAGTGAAGGGGGGAACACTGAAGCTTTCTTT.